These 2 T cell receptor beta chains were sequenced from one sample in a study of blood T cell repertoires in COVID-19. Repertoires were generated with immunoSEQ multiplex PCR, while TCRdb's copy carries only in-frame clones and drops some. The sample has about 260,000 clones; around 91% are singletons. Source material: PBMCs or T cells enriched from blood (not recorded which). The receptor set was obtained from a woman aged 18 to 35 who had recovered from COVID-19.

The V and J genes are TRBV23-1 and TRBJ1-2; D call uncertain. TRBV23-1 is classed as an ORF, of uncertain function. Trimming cost V 0 bases and J 5 bases, with 10 bases left between them. The CDR3 extends over 14 amino acids. In DNA form, the CDR3 reads TGCGCCAGCAGTCAATCGTCGGGAGGATATGGCTACACCTTC. It codes for CASSQSSGGYGYTF.

The chain couples TRBV4-1 to TRBJ2-7, with D unresolved. V was pared by 1 base and J by 3 bases, with 7 bases between. The CDR3 spans 13 residues. Per germline, CDR1 MGHRA and CDR2 YSYEKL. CDR3 region: CASSQVEFYEQYF. The CDR3 region has the DNA TGCGCCAGCAGCCAAGTTGAGTTCTACGAGCAGTACTTC.